This T cell receptor beta chain derives from a study of cytomegalovirus exposure and HLA in healthy donors. A word on this clone: Its antigen is unidentified.

Germline CDR1 and CDR2: SNHLY and FYNNEI. The length of the CDR3 is 14 residues. V lost 3 bases and J lost 6; bases outside the gene matches: 4. 13 Jbeta primers and 60 Vbeta primers were used for the PCR. Clones were read by immunoSEQ multiplex PCR, and TCRdb kept only the in-frame ones, dropping some. The sample holds about 150,000 clones, 70% seen once. The study, taken as a whole, reports: Under in vitro conditions, a few CMV-associated chains were confirmed as specific for CMV antigens. Researchers reportedly found TCR beta sequences accurately predicted most subjects' HLA-A and HLA-B alleles. The availability of immune exposure information extended only to CMV serostatus.

The TCR comes from a woman aged 60-75 years in good health and CMV-seropositive. This rearrangement joins TRBV2 to TRBJ1-3, with 8 bases that match TRBD1. The source material was PBMCs. DNA of the CDR3: TGTGCCAGCAGTGACTCCCAGGGGGCAAACACCATATATTTT. Protein: CASSDSQGANTIYF. Combining the CDR3 with reference TRBV2 and TRBJ1-3 gives the whole variable domain EPEVTQTPSHQVTQMGQEVILRCVPISNHLYFYWYRQILGQKVEFLVSFYNNEISEKSEIFDDQFSVERPDGSNFTLKIRSTKLEDSAMYFCASSDSQGANTIYFGEGSWLTVV.